This T cell receptor (beta chain) was profiled in a study of T cell responses to AZD1222 COVID-19 vaccine. General study findings and limits: Spike-specific TCR breadth and depth both grew after two AZD1222 doses. Across spike, vaccine-associated CD4 TCRs were found, dominant at 160-218 and 743-854. No repertoire was sampled before or during the peak T cell response, only after it. Donors were mostly white British, more females; clonal diversity possibly underestimated.

A word on this clone: The antigen is unknown.

Libraries were prepared by immunoSEQ multiplex PCR; TCRdb keeps only in-frame clonotypes and omits some of them. The sample has approximately 190,000 clones, roughly 93% seen once. The CDR3 totals 18 residues. Germline V lookup: CDR1 LGHDT, CDR2 YNNKEL (reference sequence). V dropped 0 bases and J dropped 1 base, with 15 bases sitting between them. The input for sequencing was peripheral blood, taken on day 0 of AZD1222 vaccination. The sequence was obtained from an adult in good health. This rearrangement joins TRBV3-1 (or the pseudogene TRBV3-2) to TRBJ2-2, with D perhaps given as TRBD1 or TRBD2 (5 bases each). CDR3 bases: TGTGCCAGCAGCCAAGAAAAGAACGGGGCCCAGAACACCGGGGAGCTGTTTTTT. Protein: CASSQEKNGAQNTGELFF.